This T cell receptor (beta chain) appears in the sequencing data of a study of blood T cell repertoires in COVID-19. About the research overall: The United States, Italy and Spain provided the acute and convalescent COVID-19 samples. Sample material is recorded as cDNA or gDNA derived from T cells, B-cell-depleted T cells, or PBMCs.

Germline CDR1 and CDR2: LGHNA and YNFKEQ. Trimming took 1 base from V and 0 from J, leaving 7 bases between them. The CDR3 spans 16 residues. Original processing notes: Amplification of reference gene primers provided the estimated nucleated cell counts. Profiled with immunoSEQ multiplex PCR; TCRdb holds only in-frame clones, not every one. V and J calls and clone size are given by that table; D and trimming were obtained from the DNA. The profile shows 210,000 or so clones, about 91% of them singletons. The receptor's source is a man aged 18 to 30 with active or convalescent COVID-19. The rearrangement links TRBV4-2 to TRBJ2-6; D gene unclear. Sample: peripheral blood. In DNA form, the CDR3 reads TGTGCCAGCAGCCAAGGACATCTCTCTGGGGCCAACGTCCTGACTTTC. It encodes CASSQGHLSGANVLTF.